This T cell receptor beta chain was recovered during a study of T-cell reconstitution after alpha-beta-depleted transplantation in children. Study-wide results and limits: Hyperexpanded clones declined; after one year, newly produced T cells mostly supplied diversity.

V shed 3 bases, J shed 0 bases, and the junction held 9 bases outside the gene matches. This CDR3 region has 18 residues. Germline-derived CDR1 and CDR2 are SGHAT and FQDESV (reference sequence). Concerning this clonotype: Its antigen remains unknown.

A TCRbeta library incorporating unique molecular identifiers was prepared. TCRdb redid the calling of the PCR reads with MiXCR, one entry per CDR3 protein. This table holds roughly 340,000 distinct CDR3 sequences, around 15% found once. This clonotype was obtained from a male patient aged 2 to 10 who had a stem cell transplant for acute lymphoblastic leukemia, so the T cells may come from the graft donor. This specimen consisted of PBMCs, mostly from graft donor cells, obtained 360 days after TCRalphabeta/CD19-depleted stem cell transplant. The rearrangement joins TRBV11-1 to TRBJ2-3; 10 nucleotides agree with TRBD2. This chain's CDR3 is CASSFLAGDLQSTDTQYF. The CDR3 DNA is TGTGCCAGCAGCTTCCTAGCGGGAGACCTGCAGAGCACAGATACGCAGTATTTT.